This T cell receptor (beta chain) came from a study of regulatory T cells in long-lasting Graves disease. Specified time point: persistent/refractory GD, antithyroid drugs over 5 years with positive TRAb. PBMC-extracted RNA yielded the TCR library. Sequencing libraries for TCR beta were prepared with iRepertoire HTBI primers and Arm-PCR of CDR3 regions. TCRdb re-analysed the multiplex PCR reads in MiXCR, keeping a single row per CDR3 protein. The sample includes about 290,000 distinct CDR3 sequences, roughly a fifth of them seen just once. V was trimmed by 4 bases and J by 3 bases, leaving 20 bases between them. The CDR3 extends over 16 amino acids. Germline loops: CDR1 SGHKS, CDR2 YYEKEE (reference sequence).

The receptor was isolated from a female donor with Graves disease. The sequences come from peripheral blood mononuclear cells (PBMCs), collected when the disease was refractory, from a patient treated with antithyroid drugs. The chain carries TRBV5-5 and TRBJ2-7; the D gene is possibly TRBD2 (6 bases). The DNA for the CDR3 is TGTGCCAGCAGCCTCGCGGTCGGGGGTTTTATCTACGAGCAGTACTTC. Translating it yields CASSLAVGGFIYEQYF.